The table lists the clone carrying this TCR beta chain with a few counts. Authors' processing steps: Estimation of nucleated cell counts was performed using reference gene primer amplification. The assay was immunoSEQ multiplex PCR, and TCRdb's table has in-frame clones only and misses some. V, J and clone size are taken as reported in that table, and D and trimming were inferred from the DNA itself. Of around 93,000 clones detected, approximately 90% appear once; the ten largest clones hold 15%. This sample was included in a study of blood T cell repertoires in COVID-19. As for the study in general: The origin of the acute and convalescent COVID-19 samples was the United States, Italy and Spain. T cells, B-cell-depleted T cells, or PBMCs supplied cDNA or gDNA.

CDR1 is LNHNV, CDR2 YYDKDF, per germline (reference sequence). The V segment lost 1 base and the J segment 0 bases; nucleotides outside the gene matches: 3. The CDR3 contains 16 residues. The receptor's source is a human donor in a cohort sampled during active COVID-19. Sequencing was done on a sample of peripheral blood. The chain is built from TRBV15 and TRBJ1-3; 7 bases match TRBD1. CDR3 bases: TGTGCCACCAGCAGAGGGGACAGTCGCTCTGGAAACACCATATATTTT. Protein product: CATSRGDSRSGNTIYF.